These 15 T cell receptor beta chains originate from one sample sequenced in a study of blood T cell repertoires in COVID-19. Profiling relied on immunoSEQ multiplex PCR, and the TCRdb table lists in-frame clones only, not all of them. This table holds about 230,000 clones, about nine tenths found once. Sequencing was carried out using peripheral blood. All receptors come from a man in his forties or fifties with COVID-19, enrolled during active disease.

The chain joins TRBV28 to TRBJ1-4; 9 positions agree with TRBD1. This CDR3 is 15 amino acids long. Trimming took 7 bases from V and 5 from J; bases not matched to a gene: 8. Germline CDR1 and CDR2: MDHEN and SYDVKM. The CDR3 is CASIPGGTGNEKLFF. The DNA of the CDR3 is TGTGCCAGCATCCCGGGAGGGACAGGGAATGAAAAACTGTTTTTT.

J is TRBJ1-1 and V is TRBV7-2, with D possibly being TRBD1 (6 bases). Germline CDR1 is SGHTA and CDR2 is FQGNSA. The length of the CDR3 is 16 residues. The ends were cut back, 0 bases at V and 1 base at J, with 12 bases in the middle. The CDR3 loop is CASSLATGFWNTEAFF. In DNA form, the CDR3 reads TGTGCCAGCAGCTTAGCGACAGGTTTTTGGAACACTGAAGCTTTCTTT.

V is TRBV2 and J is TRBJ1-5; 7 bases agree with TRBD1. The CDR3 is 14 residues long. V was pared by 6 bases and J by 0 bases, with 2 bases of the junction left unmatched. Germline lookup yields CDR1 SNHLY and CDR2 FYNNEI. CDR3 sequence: CASRGQTSNQPQHF. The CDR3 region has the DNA TGTGCCAGCAGGGGACAGACTAGCAATCAGCCCCAGCATTTT. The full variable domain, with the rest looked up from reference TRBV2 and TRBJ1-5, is EPEVTQTPSHQVTQMGQEVILRCVPISNHLYFYWYRQILGQKVEFLVSFYNNEISEKSEIFDDQFSVERPDGSNFTLKIRSTKLEDSAMYFCASRGQTSNQPQHFGDGTRLSIL.

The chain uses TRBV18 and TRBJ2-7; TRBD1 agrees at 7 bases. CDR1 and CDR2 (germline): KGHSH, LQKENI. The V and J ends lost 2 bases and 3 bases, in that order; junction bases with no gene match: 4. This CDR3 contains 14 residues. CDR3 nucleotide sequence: TGTGCCAGCTCACCATCATCAGGGGGCTACGAGCAGTACTTC. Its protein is CASSPSSGGYEQYF.

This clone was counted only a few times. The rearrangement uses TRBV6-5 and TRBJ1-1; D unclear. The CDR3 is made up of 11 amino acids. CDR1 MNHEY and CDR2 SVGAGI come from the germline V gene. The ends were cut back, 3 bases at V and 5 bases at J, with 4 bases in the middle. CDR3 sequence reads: CASSYYTEAFF. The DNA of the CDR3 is TGTGCCAGCAGTTATTATACTGAAGCTTTCTTT.

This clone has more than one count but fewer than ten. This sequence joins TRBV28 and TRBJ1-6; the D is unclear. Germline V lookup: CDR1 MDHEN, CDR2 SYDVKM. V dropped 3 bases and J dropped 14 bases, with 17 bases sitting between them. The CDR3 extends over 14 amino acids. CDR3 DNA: TGTGCCAGCAGTTTGAGGCAGCCAGATTCGGCCCTCCACTTT. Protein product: CASSLRQPDSALHF. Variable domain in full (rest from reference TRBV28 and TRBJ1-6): DVKVTQSSRYLVKRTGEKVFLECVQDMDHENMFWYRQDPGLGLRLIYFSYDVKMKEKGDIPEGYSVSREKKERFSLILESASTNQTSMYLCASSLRQPDSALHFGNGTRLTVT.

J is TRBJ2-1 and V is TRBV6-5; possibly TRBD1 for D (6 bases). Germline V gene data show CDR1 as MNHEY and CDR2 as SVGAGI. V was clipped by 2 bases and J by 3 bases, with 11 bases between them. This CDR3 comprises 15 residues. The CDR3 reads CASSYGGQLYNEQFF. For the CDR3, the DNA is TGTGCCAGCAGTTACGGGGGACAACTCTACAATGAGCAGTTCTTC.

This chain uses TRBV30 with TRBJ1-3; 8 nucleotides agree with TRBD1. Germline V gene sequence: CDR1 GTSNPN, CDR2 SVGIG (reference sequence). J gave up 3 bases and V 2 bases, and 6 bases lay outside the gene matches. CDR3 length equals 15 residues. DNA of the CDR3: TGTGCCTGGAGTCCAGGGGGCGCGTATGGAAACACCATATATTTT. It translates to CAWSPGGAYGNTIYF.

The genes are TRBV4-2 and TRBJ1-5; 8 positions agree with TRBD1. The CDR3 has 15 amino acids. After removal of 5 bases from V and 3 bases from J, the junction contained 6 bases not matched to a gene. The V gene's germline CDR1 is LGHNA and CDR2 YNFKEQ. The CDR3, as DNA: TGTGCCAGCAGCTATCCGGGACAGGCCAATCAGCCCCAGCATTTT. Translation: CASSYPGQANQPQHF.

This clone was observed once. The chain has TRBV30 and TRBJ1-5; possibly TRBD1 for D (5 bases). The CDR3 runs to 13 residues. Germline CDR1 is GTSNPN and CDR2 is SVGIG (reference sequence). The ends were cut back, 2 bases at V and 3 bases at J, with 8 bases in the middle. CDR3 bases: TGTGCCTGGAGTAAGGGGAACAATCAGCCCCAGCATTTT. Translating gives CAWSKGNNQPQHF.

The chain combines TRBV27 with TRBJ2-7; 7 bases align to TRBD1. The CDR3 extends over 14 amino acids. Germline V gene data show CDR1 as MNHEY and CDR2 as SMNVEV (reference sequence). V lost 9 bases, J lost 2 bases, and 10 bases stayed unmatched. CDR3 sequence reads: CASSRTGATYEQYF. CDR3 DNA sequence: TGTGCCAGTTCTCGGACAGGAGCCACCTACGAGCAGTACTTC.

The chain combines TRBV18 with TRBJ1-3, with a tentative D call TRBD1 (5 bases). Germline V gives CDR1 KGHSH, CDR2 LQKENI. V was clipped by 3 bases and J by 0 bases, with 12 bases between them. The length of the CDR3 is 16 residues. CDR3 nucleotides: TGTGCCAGCTCACCTCGGGGACTCCTCTCTGGAAACACCATATATTTT. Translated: CASSPRGLLSGNTIYF.

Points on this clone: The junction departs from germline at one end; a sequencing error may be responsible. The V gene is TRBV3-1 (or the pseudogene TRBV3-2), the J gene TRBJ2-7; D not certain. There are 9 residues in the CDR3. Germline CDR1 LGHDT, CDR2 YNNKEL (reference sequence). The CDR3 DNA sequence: TGTGCCAGCAGCCAAATCCTAGGTTTC. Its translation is CASSQILGF.

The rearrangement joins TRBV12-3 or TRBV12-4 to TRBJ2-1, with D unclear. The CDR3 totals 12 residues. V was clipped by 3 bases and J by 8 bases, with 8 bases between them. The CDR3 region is CASSFYGYEQFF. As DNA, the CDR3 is TGTGCCAGCAGTTTTTACGGTTATGAGCAGTTCTTC.

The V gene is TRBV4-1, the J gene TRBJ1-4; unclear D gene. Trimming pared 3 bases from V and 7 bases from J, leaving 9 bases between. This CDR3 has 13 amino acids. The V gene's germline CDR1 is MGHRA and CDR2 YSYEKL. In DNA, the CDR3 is TGCGCCAGCAGCCAGGAGGGTGGTGAAAAACTGTTTTTT. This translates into CASSQEGGEKLFF.